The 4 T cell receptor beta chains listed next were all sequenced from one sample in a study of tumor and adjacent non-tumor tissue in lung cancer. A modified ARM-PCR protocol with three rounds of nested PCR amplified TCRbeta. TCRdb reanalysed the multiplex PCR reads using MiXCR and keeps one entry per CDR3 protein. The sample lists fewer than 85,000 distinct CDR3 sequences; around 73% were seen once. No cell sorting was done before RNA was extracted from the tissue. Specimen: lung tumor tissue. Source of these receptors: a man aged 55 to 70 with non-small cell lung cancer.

The DNA for the CDR3 is TGCGCCAGCTCCAGACTAGCGGAAGTACATGGGGCGGGTGAGCAGTTCTTC. Amino acids: CASSRLAEVHGAGEQFF. The chain uses TRBV10-2 and TRBJ2-1; 9 nucleotides agree with TRBD2. The CDR3 covers 17 residues. The ends lost 8 bases at V and 9 bases at J; junction bases unmatched: 20. CDR1 is WSHSY and CDR2 is SAAADI in the germline V gene.

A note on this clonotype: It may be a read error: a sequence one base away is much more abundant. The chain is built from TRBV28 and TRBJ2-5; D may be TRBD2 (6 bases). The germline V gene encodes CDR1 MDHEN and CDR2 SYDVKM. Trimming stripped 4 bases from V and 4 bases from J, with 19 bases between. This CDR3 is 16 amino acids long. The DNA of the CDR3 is TGTGCCAGCAGTTCCCTAGACCGGGGGATCCTAGAGACCCAGTACTTC. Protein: CASSSLDRGILETQYF. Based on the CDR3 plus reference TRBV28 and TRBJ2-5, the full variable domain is DVKVTQSSRYLVKRTGEKVFLECVQDMDHENMFWYRQDPGLGLRLIYFSYDVKMKEKGDIPEGYSVSREKKERFSLILESASTNQTSMYLCASSSLDRGILETQYFGPGTRLLVL.

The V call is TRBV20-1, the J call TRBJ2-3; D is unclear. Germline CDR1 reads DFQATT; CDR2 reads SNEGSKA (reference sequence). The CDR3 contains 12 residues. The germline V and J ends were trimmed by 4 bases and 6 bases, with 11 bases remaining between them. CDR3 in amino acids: CSAIEVGDTQYF. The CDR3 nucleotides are TGCAGTGCTATAGAAGTGGGGGATACGCAGTATTTT.

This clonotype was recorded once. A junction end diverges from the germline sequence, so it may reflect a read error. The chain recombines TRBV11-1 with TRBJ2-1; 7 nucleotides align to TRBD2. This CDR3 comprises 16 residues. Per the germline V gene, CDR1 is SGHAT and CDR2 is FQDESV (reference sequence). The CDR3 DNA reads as TGTGCCAGCAGTCCAGGAACGCGGGGGAGATACAATGAGCACTTCTTC. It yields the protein CASSPGTRGRYNEHFF. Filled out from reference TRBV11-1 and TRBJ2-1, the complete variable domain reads EAEVAQSPRYKITEKSQAVAFWCDPISGHATLYWYRQILGQGPELLVQFQDESVVDDSQLPKDRFSAERLKGVDSTLKIQPAELGDSAMYLCASSPGTRGRYNEHFFGPGTRLTVL.